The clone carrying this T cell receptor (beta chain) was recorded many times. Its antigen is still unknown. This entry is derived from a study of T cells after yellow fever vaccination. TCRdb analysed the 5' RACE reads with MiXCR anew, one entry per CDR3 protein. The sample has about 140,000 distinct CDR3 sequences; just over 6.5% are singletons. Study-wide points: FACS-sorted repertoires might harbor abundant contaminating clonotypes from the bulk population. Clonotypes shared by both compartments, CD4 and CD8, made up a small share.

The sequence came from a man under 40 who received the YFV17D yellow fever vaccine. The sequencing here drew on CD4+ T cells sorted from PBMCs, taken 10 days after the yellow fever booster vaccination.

This chain's CDR3 is CASSPLGGYEQYF. DNA of the CDR3: TGTGCCAGCAGTCCCCTCGGAGGTTACGAGCAGTACTTC. This chain connects TRBV27 to TRBJ2-7; D might be TRBD2 (5 bases). This CDR3 spans 13 amino acids. V was trimmed by 5 bases and J by 4 bases, leaving 12 bases between them. Germline V gene lookup returns CDR1 MNHEY and CDR2 SMNVEV (reference sequence).